Only a few counts were recorded for the clone carrying this T cell receptor (beta chain). Its antigen is not known. This CDR3 is also generated by other DNA sequences in the sample. PCR involved 60 Vbeta and 13 Jbeta primers. Repertoires were generated with immunoSEQ multiplex PCR, while TCRdb's copy carries only in-frame clones and drops some. The sample lists about 92,000 clones; roughly 63% were seen once. The data stem from a study of cytomegalovirus exposure and HLA in healthy donors. Overall study: Out of 398 genotyped donors, 81% belonged to the Caucasian-associated ancestry cluster.

Study-wide results and limits: An analysis that came later showed most CMV-associated TCR beta chains appearing HLA-restricted.

V lost 2 bases, J lost 5 bases, and 10 bases lay in between. Germline CDR1 is SGHDT and CDR2 is YYEEEE. The CDR3 runs 13 residues. V gene TRBV5-6 combines with J gene TRBJ2-5, with D possibly TRBD1 on 6 matching bases. The clonotype originates from a man aged 50 to 59 in good health and CMV-seronegative. Sequencing was done on a sample of PBMCs. CDR3 sequence reads: CASSFWGRETQYF. CDR3 nucleotide sequence: TGTGCCAGCAGCTTTTGGGGGCGGGAGACCCAGTACTTC.